This T cell receptor (beta chain) was observed in a study of PD-1 blockade in classical Hodgkin lymphoma. With respect to this clone: Its antigen is unidentified.

Study observations and caveats: There was a significant rise in CD4+ TCR diversity by C4D1, with no such rise for CD8+. Initiation of nivolumab under 1 year after ASCT led to exclusion of patients.

The time point was: cycle 4 day 1 (C4D1), after 5 to 7 weeks of nivolumab. Each patient relapsed following autologous stem cell transplantation, and prior brentuximab vedotin exposure differed. Patients reached a best response of complete response, partial response or progressive disease. Clones were read by immunoSEQ multiplex PCR, and TCRdb kept only the in-frame ones, dropping some. The data show around 53,000 clones, 65% to 80% seen once. Germline values: CDR1 SGHRS, CDR2 YFSETQ. The CDR3 is 16 residues long. Deletions cut 0 bases from V and 0 bases from J, with 10 bases between. The sample consisted of peripheral blood mononuclear cells (PBMCs), taken before the fourth cycle of nivolumab. This receptor was identified in a human donor with classical Hodgkin lymphoma. The rearrangement joins TRBV5-1 to TRBJ1-5, with a weak D call TRBD1 (6 bases). CDR3 sequence: CASSLGTDHSNQPQHF. The CDR3 coding sequence is TGCGCCAGCAGCTTGGGGACAGATCATAGCAATCAGCCCCAGCATTTT.